This record looks at one T cell receptor (beta chain) sequence and its context. Its antigen is still unknown. Per-base quality was not reported, and no clone a single base away is much larger than it. This sample stems from a study of blood T cell repertoires in COVID-19 (dated by TCRdb to 2018 to 2020). About the full investigation: Samples covering the acute and convalescent phases of COVID-19 were provided by collaborators in the United States, Italy and Spain. The samples were drawn from the first 160 participants of the ongoing ImmuneRACE study and from 1,254 subjects provided by 6 global collaborators. HLA class I and class II types, where available, came from metadata supplied by the sample provider rather than from assay-based typing. Sample metadata almost always included a de-identified subject ID, COVID-19 status, age in years and sex. The repertoires were released in a freely available public database meant as a resource for research on the immune response to SARS-CoV-2. The dataset comprised deeply sampled blood TCRbeta repertoires from subjects exposed to, actively infected with, or recovered from COVID-19. The prospective study material was composed of cDNA or gDNA derived from T cells, B-cell-depleted T cells, or PBMCs. What the research found in general, with its limitations: How much clinical and demographic metadata was included differed by source and by participant, and the metadata was provided uncurated.

The CDR3 measures 14 amino acids from cysteine to phenylalanine. The entry retains the CDR3 DNA only, 42 bases that are in frame from base 1. V lost 4 bases and J lost 3 bases, and the count of bases not matched to a germline gene is 6. CDR1 and CDR2, looked up from the germline V gene (reference sequence), are MNHEY and SMNVEV. TCRbeta CDR3 regions were amplified from genomic DNA using the immunoSEQ Assay, a bias-controlled multiplex PCR. In the original analysis: Nucleated cell counts per sample were estimated from amplification of reference gene primers within the assay. To quantify the absolute abundance of each unique TCRbeta CDR3 rearrangement, sequence reads were collapsed and filtered. Productive Simpson clonality was computed per sample as the square root of Simpson's diversity index over productive rearrangements. The table comes from immuneACCESS by way of TCRdb, which keeps in-frame sequences with V and J called. Part of the clones is missing from these tables; in studies checked, under half for an unresolved V gene and the rest for unknown reasons. V, J and clone size derive from that table, while D and trimming were established from the DNA sequence. In all, the sample holds about 140,000 clones, and about four fifths of those were seen once. 3% to 4.5% of the sample belongs to the ten largest clones.

Collaborating institutions collected whole blood in K2EDTA tubes following their own protocols. For TCRbeta analysis, collaborators shipped samples as frozen whole blood, isolated PBMCs, or DNA extracted from either of those sample types. What was sequenced was peripheral blood. The chain links TRBV27 with TRBJ2-7; 7 central nucleotides agree with TRBD2. The sequence was obtained from a woman aged 55-70 years with acute or convalescent COVID-19. The sequence in DNA is TGTGCCAGCAGTTCCCGGGCTAGCGGCTACGAGCAGTACTTC. The translation is CASSSRASGYEQYF.